This TCR beta chain is drawn from a study of T cell changes during pregnancy in multiple sclerosis. Using immunoSEQ multiplex PCR, the repertoire was profiled, and TCRdb retains in-frame clones only, with some absent. Among 78,000 or so clones, about 90% were seen once, and the ten largest hold about 3%. CDR3 size: 14 residues. The V segment lost 5 bases and the J segment 10 bases; nucleotides outside the gene matches: 5. Germline CDR1 is MNHEY and CDR2 is SMNVEV (reference sequence). The sequence derives from a female donor with multiple sclerosis, enrolled in a pregnancy study. This specimen was peripheral blood, taken before pregnancy. The J gene is TRBJ2-1, the V gene TRBV27; 13 nucleotides line up with TRBD2. CDR3 protein: CASSPGLAGAEQFF. The CDR3 DNA follows: TGTGCCAGCAGTCCCGGACTAGCGGGGGCCGAGCAGTTCTTC.